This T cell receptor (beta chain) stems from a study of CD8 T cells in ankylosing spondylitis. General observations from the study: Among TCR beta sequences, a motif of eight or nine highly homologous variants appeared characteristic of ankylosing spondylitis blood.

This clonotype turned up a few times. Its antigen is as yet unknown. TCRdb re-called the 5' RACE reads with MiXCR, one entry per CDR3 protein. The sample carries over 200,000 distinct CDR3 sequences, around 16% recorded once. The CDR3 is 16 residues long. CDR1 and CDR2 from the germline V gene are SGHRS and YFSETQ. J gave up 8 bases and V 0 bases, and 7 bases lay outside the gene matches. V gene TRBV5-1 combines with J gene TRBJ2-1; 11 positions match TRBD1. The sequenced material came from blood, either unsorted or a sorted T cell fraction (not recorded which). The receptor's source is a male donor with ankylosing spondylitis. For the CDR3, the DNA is TGCGCCAGCAGCTTGGACTCCAGGACAGGGGGCGATGAGCAGTTCTTC. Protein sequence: CASSLDSRTGGDEQFF. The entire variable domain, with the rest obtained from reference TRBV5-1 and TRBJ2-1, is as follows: KAGVTQTPRYLIKTRGQQVTLSCSPISGHRSVSWYQQTPGQGLQFLFEYFSETQRNKGNFPGRFSGRQFSNSRSEMNVSTLELGDSALYLCASSLDSRTGGDEQFFGPGTRLTVL.